Listed below are T cell receptor beta chains from one sample, sequenced in a study of T cell responses to AZD1222 COVID-19 vaccine. Sequencing was performed with immunoSEQ multiplex PCR; in TCRdb, only in-frame clones are kept and a portion is missing. Of roughly 40,000 clones listed, about three quarters are singletons. Sample: peripheral blood, taken on day 0 of AZD1222 vaccination. The source of these receptors is an adult in good health. CDR3s include the opening cysteine and the closing phenylalanine or tryptophan. The D gene is left open where the match is weak. The size field is filled for only some rows; it gives once, few, many or a size class.

>TRBD1|NA|TRBV11-3|13|TRBJ2-7
TGTGCCAGCAGCCGGGACAGGGTGGGCGAGCAGTACTTC
CASSRDRVGEQYF
>NA|NA|TRBV6-5|16|TRBJ1-4
TGTGCCAGCAGTTACTGGAAGACCGGGGGGAATGAAAAACTGTTTTTT
CASSYWKTGGNEKLFF
>NA|NA|TRBV20-1|11|TRBJ1-2
TGCAGTGCTCGGCAGGGTTATGGCTACACCTTC
CSARQGYGYTF
>NA|once|TRBV30|16|TRBJ1-6
TGTGCCTGGAGTGTTTTATCATATTGGGGGAATTCACCCCTCCACTTT
CAWSVLSYWGNSPLHF
>TRBD2|NA|TRBV28|15|TRBJ2-3
TGTGCGAGTGGAGAGGTAGCGGGGGCCGCGGATACGCAGTATTTT
CASGEVAGAADTQYF
>TRBD1|NA|TRBV24-1|16|TRBJ2-7
TGTGCCACCAGTGATTCAGGTGGGACAGGGTTCTACGAGCAGTACTTC
CATSDSGGTGFYEQYF
>TRBD1|once|TRBV27|14|TRBJ1-1
TGTGCCAGCAGTATCCGGGACAGGCGGACTGAAGCTTTCTTT
CASSIRDRRTEAFF
>TRBD1|NA|TRBV3-1/TRBV3-2|15|TRBJ1-1
TGTGCCAGCAGCCAAGTCCCAGGGGGATCCACTGAAGCTTTCTTT
CASSQVPGGSTEAFF
>NA|NA|TRBV7-3|13|TRBJ1-6
TGTGCCAGCAGCTTAGAGGAAGATTCACCCCTCCACTTT
CASSLEEDSPLHF
>TRBD2|NA|TRBV7-6|15|TRBJ2-3
TGTGCCAGCAGCACTAGCGGGGCCCTCACAGATACGCAGTATTTT
CASSTSGALTDTQYF
>NA|NA|TRBV2|13|TRBJ2-3
TGTGCCAGCAAGAATTACCACACAGATACGCAGTATTTT
CASKNYHTDTQYF
>NA|NA|TRBV7-8|16|TRBJ1-5
TGTGCCAGCAGCTTCACCGGCCCGTCTAGCAATCAGCCCCAGCATTTT
CASSFTGPSSNQPQHF
>TRBD1|NA|TRBV7-9|15|TRBJ1-6
TGTGCCAGCGCCCCTTCCGGGACAGGGGTTTCACCCCTCCACTTT
CASAPSGTGVSPLHF
>NA|NA|TRBV6-1|14|TRBJ1-2
TGTGCCAGCAGTGAAAGGTTGGCGGTCTATGGCTACACCTTC
CASSERLAVYGYTF
>TRBD1|once|TRBV7-6|18|TRBJ2-7
TGTGCCAGCGGCTTAGCCGACAGGGGCGCAAGGGGTAACTACGAGCAGTACTTC
CASGLADRGARGNYEQYF
>NA|NA|TRBV10-3|16|TRBJ1-2
TGTGCCATCAGTGAGTCGATTGTCGACTCTAACTATGGCTACACCTTC
CAISESIVDSNYGYTF
>TRBD1|NA|TRBV6-2/TRBV6-3|17|TRBJ2-2
TGTGCCAGCAGTTACGAGTCAGGGGGTTTGAACACCGGGGAGCTGTTTTTT
CASSYESGGLNTGELFF
>NA|NA|TRBV11-3|15|TRBJ2-1
TGTGCCAGCAGCCTCCTGGGACAACTCTACAATGAGCAGTTCTTC
CASSLLGQLYNEQFF
>NA|few|TRBV4-2|14|TRBJ1-3
TGTGCCAGCAGCCAAGAAATCTCTGGAAACACCATATATTTT
CASSQEISGNTIYF
>TRBD2|NA|TRBV6-2/TRBV6-3|14|TRBJ2-1
TGTGCCAGCAGTTCGGAACCGGGAGGAAATGAGCAGTTCTTC
CASSSEPGGNEQFF
>NA|NA|TRBV7-2|13|TRBJ1-1
TGTGCCAGCAGCTTTACCGAACAGACTGAAGCTTTCTTT
CASSFTEQTEAFF
>TRBD2|NA|TRBV28|18|TRBJ2-6
TGTGCCCGCAGCGGCGGGGGGGACCCGTCCTCTGGGGCCAACGTCCTGACTTTC
CARSGGGDPSSGANVLTF
>NA|NA|TRBV21-1|14|TRBJ1-1
TGTGCCAGCAGCACACGGACAGGGAACACTGAAGCTTTCTTT
CASSTRTGNTEAFF
>TRBD2|NA|TRBV9|15|TRBJ2-1
TGTGCCAGCAGCGCCGGGGGGGACATGAGCAATGAGCAGTTCTTC
CASSAGGDMSNEQFF
>NA|NA|TRBV10-1|14|TRBJ1-6
TGCGCCAGCATCCCCGACTGTTTAATTTCACCCCTCCACTTT
CASIPDCLISPLHF
>TRBD2|NA|TRBV7-2|16|TRBJ2-3
TGTGCCAGCAGCGTAACTAGCGGGGTCAGCACAGATACGCAGTATTTT
CASSVTSGVSTDTQYF
>TRBD1|NA|TRBV11-2|16|TRBJ2-7
TGTGCCAGCAGCTTAGCAGGGACAGTGAGCTCCTACGAGCAGTACTTC
CASSLAGTVSSYEQYF
>NA|NA|TRBV6-5|13|TRBJ1-5
TGTGCCAGCGGGCGCCACAACAATCAGCCCCAGCATTTT
CASGRHNNQPQHF
>NA|NA|TRBV19|14|TRBJ1-6
TGTGCCAGTAGTATCAGAACAGATAATTCACCCCTCCACTTT
CASSIRTDNSPLHF
>TRBD2|NA|TRBV5-1|18|TRBJ2-7
TGCGCCAGCAGCTTGGCCGGTACCATACCCGGGGGGTCCTACGAGCAGTACTTC
CASSLAGTIPGGSYEQYF
>NA|NA|TRBV4-3|14|TRBJ1-1
TGCGCCAGCAGCCAATCCGGTCAGAGTACTGAAGCTTTCTTT
CASSQSGQSTEAFF
>NA|NA|TRBV18|15|TRBJ1-2
TGTGCCAGCTCACCGGCCTTCGGCGAGGACTATGGCTACACCTTC
CASSPAFGEDYGYTF